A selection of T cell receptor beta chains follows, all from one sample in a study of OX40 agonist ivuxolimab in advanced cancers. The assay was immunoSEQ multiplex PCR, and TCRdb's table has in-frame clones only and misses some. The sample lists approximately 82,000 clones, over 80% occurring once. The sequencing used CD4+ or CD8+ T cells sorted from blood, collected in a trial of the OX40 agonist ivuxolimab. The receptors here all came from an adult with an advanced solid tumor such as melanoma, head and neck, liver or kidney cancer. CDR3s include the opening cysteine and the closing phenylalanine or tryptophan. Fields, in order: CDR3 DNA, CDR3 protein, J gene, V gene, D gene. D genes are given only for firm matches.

TGTGCCAGCAGTCACGACCGGAACTATGGCTACACCTTC,CASSHDRNYGYTF,TRBJ1-2,TRBV6-5,.
TGTGCCAGCAGTTTCTCCCGGGACAGTCGAGGTGGGCCCCAGCATTTT,CASSFSRDSRGGPQHF,TRBJ1-5,TRBV27,TRBD1
TGTGCCAGCAGCATACGACAGGGGGCGGATGAAAAACTGTTTTTT,CASSIRQGADEKLFF,TRBJ1-4,TRBV7-2,TRBD1
TGTGCCAGTAGATCCACAGAGAACACTGAAGCTTTCTTT,CASRSTENTEAFF,TRBJ1-1,TRBV19,.
TGCGCCAGCAGCCAAGATCGTAACAGAGCCGGTATTGGCTACACCTTC,CASSQDRNRAGIGYTF,TRBJ1-2,TRBV4-3,.
TGTGCCAGTGAAAAGACATTAAACACTGAAGCTTTCTTT,CASEKTLNTEAFF,TRBJ1-1,TRBV19,.
TGTGCTAGTGGTTTGGTACTGGGGGTGGGGGAAAGGAATTCCGAAGCTTTCTTT,CASGLVLGVGERNSEAFF,TRBJ1-1,TRBV12-5,.
TGTGCCAGCAGCTTACCGGGTCTTAACTATGGCTACACCTTC,CASSLPGLNYGYTF,TRBJ1-2,TRBV7-2,.
TGTGCCAGCAGCAAGACAGGCGGCTATGGCTACACCTTC,CASSKTGGYGYTF,TRBJ1-2,TRBV7-9,.
TGTGCCAGCAGCTTGGACGGGGGGTTCACAGATACGCAGTATTTT,CASSLDGGFTDTQYF,TRBJ2-3,TRBV5-4,TRBD2
TGCGCCAGCAGCATAACGACAGGACCTCTTACTGAAGCTTTCTTT,CASSITTGPLTEAFF,TRBJ1-1,TRBV5-1,.
TGCGCCAGCAGCTCGAATGGACAGGGGGCTGGCTCTGGAAACACCATATATTTT,CASSSNGQGAGSGNTIYF,TRBJ1-3,TRBV5-1,TRBD1
TGCGCCAGCAGCTTTGGAGCGGGGGGGCCCGTGGATACGCAGTATTTT,CASSFGAGGPVDTQYF,TRBJ2-3,TRBV5-1,TRBD2
TGCGCCAGCAGCCTCACTAGCGGGGGGTTCACAGATACGCAGTATTTT,CASSLTSGGFTDTQYF,TRBJ2-3,TRBV5-1,TRBD2
TGTGCCAGCTCACCACCAGGGGGCTTAACGCAGTATTTT,CASSPPGGLTQYF,TRBJ2-3,TRBV18,TRBD1